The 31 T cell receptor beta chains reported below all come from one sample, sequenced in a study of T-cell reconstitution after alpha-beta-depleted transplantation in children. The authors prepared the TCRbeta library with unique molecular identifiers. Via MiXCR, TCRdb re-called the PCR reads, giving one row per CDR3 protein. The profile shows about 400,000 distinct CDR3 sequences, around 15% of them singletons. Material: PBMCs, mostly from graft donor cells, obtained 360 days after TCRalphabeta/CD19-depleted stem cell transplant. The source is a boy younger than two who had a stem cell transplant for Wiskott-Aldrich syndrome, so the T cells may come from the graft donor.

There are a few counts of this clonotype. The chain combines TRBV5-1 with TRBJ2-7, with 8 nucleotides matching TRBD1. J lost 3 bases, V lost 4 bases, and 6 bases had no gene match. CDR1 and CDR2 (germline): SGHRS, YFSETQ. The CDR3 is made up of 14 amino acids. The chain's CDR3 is CASSPTGVGYEQYF. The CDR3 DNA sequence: TGCGCCAGCAGCCCGACAGGGGTGGGCTACGAGCAGTACTTC.

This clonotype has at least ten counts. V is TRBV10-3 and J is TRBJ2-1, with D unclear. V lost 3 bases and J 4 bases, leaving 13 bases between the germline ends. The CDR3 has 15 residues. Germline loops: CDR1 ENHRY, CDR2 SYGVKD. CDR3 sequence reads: CAISDVSLGYNEQFF. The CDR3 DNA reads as TGTGCCATCAGTGATGTTAGCCTAGGGTACAATGAGCAGTTCTTC.

CDR3 in amino acids: CASSLERDGIDNEQFF. Here the CDR3 DNA reads TGTGCCAGCAGCTTGGAACGGGATGGGATCGACAATGAGCAGTTCTTC. The V gene is TRBV5-6, the J gene TRBJ2-1; tentative D call: TRBD2 (5 bases). Trimming removed 0 bases at V and 5 bases at J, with 15 bases between. CDR3 size: 16 residues. Germline V lookup: CDR1 SGHDT, CDR2 YYEEEE.

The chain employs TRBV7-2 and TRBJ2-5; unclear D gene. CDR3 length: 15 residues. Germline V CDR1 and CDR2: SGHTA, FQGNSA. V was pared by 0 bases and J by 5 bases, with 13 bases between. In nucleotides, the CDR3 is TGTGCCAGCAGCTTAGCCTCCCTGACCGGGGAGACCCAGTACTTC. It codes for CASSLASLTGETQYF.

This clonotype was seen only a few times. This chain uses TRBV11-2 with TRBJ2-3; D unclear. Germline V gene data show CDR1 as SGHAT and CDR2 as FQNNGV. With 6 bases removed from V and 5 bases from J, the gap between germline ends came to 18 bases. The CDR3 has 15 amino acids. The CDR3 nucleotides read TGTGCCAGCAGTCTCCAGCAGGAATGGGTAGATACGCAGTATTTT. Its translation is CASSLQQEWVDTQYF.

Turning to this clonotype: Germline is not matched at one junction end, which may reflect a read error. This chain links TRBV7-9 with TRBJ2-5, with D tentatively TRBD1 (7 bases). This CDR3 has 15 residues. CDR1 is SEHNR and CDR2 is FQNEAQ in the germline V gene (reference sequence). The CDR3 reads CASSLRLDREEAQYF. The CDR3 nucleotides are TGTGCCAGCAGCTTACGACTAGACAGGGAAGAGGCCCAGTACTTC.

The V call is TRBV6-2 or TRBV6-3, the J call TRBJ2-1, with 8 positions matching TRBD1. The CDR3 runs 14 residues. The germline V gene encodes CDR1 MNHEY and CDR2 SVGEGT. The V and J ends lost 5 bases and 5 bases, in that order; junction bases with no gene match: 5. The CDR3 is CASSTRTGNNEQFF. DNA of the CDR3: TGTGCCAGCAGTACCAGGACAGGGAACAATGAGCAGTTCTTC.

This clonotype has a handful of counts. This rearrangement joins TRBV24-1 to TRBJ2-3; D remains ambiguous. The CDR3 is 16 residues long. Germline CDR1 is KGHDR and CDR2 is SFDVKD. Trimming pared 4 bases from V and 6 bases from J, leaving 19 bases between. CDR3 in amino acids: CATSESRRTPKDTQYF. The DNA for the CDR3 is TGTGCCACCAGTGAGTCGCGGAGAACCCCGAAGGATACGCAGTATTTT.

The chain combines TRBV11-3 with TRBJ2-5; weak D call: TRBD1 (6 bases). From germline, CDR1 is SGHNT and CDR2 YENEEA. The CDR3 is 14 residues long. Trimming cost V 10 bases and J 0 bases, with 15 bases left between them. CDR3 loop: CATITGPHQETQYF. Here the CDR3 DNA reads TGTGCCACCATCACAGGGCCCCACCAAGAGACCCAGTACTTC.

The CDR3 bases are TGTGCCACCAGCAGAACGGGCCCTAAGGAGCAGTACTTC. This encodes CATSRTGPKEQYF. The V gene is TRBV15, the J gene TRBJ2-7; no definite D call. Per the germline V gene, CDR1 is LNHNV and CDR2 is YYDKDF (reference sequence). This CDR3 region has 13 residues. The V end lost 2 bases, the J end lost 7 bases, and 12 bases lay between the germline ends.

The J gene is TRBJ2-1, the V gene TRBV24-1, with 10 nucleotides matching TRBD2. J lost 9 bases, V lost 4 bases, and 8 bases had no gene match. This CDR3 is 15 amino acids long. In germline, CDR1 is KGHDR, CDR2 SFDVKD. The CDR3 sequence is CATSEPGTSESEQFF. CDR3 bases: TGTGCCACCAGTGAACCCGGGACTAGCGAAAGTGAGCAGTTCTTC.

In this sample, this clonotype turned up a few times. CDR3 in amino acids: CASRSQAGGPVGELFF. The DNA of the CDR3 is TGTGCCAGCAGATCTCAAGCGGGAGGGCCGGTCGGGGAGCTGTTTTTT. This chain connects TRBV11-2 to TRBJ2-2; 10 positions match TRBD2. CDR1 and CDR2 (germline): SGHAT, FQNNGV. J gave up 7 bases and V 6 bases, and 11 bases lay outside the gene matches. The CDR3 length is 16 residues.

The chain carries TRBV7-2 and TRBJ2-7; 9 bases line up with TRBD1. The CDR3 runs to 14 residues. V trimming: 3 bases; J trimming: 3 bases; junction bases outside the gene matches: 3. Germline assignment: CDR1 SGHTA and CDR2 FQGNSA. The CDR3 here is CASSFGTGLYEQYF. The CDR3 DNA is TGTGCCAGCAGCTTCGGGACAGGGCTCTACGAGCAGTACTTC.

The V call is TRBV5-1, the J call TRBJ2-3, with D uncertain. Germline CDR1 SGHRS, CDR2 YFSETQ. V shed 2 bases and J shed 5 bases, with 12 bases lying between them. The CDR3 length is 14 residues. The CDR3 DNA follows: TGCGCCAGCAGCTTAGGCTTAGTTGTAGATACGCAGTATTTT. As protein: CASSLGLVVDTQYF.

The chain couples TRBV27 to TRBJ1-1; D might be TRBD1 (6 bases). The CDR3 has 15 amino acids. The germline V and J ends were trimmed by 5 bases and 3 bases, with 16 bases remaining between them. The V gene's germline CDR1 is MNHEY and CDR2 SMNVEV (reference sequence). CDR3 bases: TGTGCCAGCAGTAGGCCAGGGGTGCTGGACACTGAAGCTTTCTTT. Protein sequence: CASSRPGVLDTEAFF.

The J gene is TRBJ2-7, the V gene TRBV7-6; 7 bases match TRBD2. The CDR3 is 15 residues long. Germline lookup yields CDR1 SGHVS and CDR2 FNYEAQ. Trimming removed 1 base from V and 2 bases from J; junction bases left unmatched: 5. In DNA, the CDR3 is TGTGCCAGCAGCTTAGAATCCGGGACTACCTACGAGCAGTACTTC. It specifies CASSLESGTTYEQYF.

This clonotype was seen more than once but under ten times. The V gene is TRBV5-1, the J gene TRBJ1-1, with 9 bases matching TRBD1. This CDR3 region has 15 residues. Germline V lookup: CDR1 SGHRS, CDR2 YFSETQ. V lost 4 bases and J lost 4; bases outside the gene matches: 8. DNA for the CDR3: TGCGCCAGCAGCGTTCGACAGGGGGGAGGCACTGAAGCTTTCTTT. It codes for CASSVRQGGGTEAFF.

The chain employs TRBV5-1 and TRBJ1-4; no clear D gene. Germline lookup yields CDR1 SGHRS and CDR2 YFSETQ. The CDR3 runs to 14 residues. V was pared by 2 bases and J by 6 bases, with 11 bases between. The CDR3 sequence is CASSLSVFDEKLFF. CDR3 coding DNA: TGCGCCAGCAGCTTATCTGTGTTTGATGAAAAACTGTTTTTT.

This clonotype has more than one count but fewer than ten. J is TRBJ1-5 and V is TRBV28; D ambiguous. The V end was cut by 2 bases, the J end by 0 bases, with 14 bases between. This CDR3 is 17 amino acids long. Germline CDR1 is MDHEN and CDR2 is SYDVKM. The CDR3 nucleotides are TGTGCCAGCAGTTTAGGCGGCAGAGCCTATAGCAATCAGCCCCAGCATTTT. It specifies CASSLGGRAYSNQPQHF.

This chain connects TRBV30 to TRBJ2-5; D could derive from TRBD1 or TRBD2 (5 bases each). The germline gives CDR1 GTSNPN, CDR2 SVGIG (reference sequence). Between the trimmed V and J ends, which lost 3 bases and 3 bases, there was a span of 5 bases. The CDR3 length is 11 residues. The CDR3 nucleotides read TGTGCCTGGAGGGGGGAAGAGACCCAGTACTTC. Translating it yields CAWRGEETQYF. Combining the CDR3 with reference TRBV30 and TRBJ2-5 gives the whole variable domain SQTIHQWPATLVQPVGSPLSLECTVEGTSNPNLYWYRQAAGRGLQLLFYSVGIGQISSEVPQNLSASRPQDRQFILSSKKLLLSDSGFYLCAWRGEETQYFGPGTRLLVL.

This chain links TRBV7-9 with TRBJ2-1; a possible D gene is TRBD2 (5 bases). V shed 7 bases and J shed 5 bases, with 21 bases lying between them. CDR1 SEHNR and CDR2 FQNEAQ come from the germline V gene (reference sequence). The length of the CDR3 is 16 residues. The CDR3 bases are TGTGCCAGCACCCTAAGCGGCGGGCTTGGGCACAATGAGCAGTTCTTC. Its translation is CASTLSGGLGHNEQFF.

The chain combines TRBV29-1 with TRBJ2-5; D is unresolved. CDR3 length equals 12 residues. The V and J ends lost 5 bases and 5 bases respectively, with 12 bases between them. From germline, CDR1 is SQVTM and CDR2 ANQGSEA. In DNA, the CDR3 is TGCAGCGTTTATGGTCCTGGGGAGACCCAGTACTTC. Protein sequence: CSVYGPGETQYF.

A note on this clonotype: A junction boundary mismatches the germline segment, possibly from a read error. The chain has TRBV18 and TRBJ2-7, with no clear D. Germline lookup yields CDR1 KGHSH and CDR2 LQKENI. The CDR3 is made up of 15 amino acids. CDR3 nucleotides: TGTGCCAGCTCAGCACCACTCGTAAATAGGTACGAGCAGTACTTC. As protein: CASSAPLVNRYEQYF.

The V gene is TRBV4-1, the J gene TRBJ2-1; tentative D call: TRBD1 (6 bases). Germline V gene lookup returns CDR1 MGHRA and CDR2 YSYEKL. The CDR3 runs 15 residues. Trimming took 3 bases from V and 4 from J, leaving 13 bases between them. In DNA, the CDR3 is TGCGCCAGCAGCCAGGCCGCGACAGGTTACAATGAGCAGTTCTTC. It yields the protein CASSQAATGYNEQFF.

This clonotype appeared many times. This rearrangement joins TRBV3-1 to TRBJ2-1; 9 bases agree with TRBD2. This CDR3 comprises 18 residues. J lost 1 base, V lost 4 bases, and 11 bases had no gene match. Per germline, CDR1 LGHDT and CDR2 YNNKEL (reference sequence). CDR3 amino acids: CASSPYSGGSSSYNEQFF. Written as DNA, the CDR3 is TGTGCCAGCAGCCCTTACAGCGGGGGGTCCTCTTCCTACAATGAGCAGTTCTTC.

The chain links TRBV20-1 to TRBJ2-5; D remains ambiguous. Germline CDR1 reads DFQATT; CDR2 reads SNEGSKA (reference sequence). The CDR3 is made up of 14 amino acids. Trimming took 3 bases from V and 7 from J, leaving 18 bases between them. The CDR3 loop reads CSARVGAKASTQYF. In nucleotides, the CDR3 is TGCAGTGCTAGGGTCGGTGCCAAAGCCTCGACCCAGTACTTC.

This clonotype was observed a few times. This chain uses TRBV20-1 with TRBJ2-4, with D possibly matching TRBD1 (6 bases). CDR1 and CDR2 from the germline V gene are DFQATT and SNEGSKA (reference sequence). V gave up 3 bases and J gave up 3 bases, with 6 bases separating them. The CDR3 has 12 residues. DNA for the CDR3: TGCAGTGCTAGGGACAGCAAAAACATTCAGTACTTC. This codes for CSARDSKNIQYF.

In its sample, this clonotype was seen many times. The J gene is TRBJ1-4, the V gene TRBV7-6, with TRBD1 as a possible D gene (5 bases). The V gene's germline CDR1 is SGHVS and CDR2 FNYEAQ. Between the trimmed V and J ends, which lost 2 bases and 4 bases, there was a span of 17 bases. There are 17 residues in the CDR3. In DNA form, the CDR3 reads TGTGCCAGCAGCTTATCACCGGGGCCCCCGAATAATGAAAAACTGTTTTTT. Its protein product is CASSLSPGPPNNEKLFF. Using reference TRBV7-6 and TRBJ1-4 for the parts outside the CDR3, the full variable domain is GAGVSQSPRYKVTKRGQDVALRCDPISGHVSLYWYRQALGQGPEFLTYFNYEAQQDKSGLPNDRFSAERPEGSISTLTIQRTEQRDSAMYRCASSLSPGPPNNEKLFFGSGTQLSVL.

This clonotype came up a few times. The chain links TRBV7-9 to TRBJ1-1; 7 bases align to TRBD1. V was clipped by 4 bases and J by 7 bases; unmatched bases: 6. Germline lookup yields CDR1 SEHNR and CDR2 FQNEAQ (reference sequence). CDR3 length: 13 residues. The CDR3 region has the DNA TGTGCCAGCAGCTACGACAGGGTCGATGAAGCTTTCTTT. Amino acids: CASSYDRVDEAFF.

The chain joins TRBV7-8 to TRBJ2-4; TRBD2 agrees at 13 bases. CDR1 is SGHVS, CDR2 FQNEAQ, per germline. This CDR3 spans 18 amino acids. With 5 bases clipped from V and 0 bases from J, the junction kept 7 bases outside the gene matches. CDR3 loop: CASSPRLAGGLAKNIQYF. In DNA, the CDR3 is TGTGCCAGCAGCCCGCGACTAGCGGGGGGCCTAGCCAAAAACATTCAGTACTTC.

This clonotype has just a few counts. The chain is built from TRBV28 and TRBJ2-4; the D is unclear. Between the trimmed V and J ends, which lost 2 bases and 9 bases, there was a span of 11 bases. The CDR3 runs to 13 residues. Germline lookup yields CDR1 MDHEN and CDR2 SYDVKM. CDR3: CASSLGGWGIQYF. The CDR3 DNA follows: TGTGCCAGCAGTTTAGGCGGTTGGGGCATTCAGTACTTC. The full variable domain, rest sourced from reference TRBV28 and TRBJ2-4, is DVKVTQSSRYLVKRTGEKVFLECVQDMDHENMFWYRQDPGLGLRLIYFSYDVKMKEKGDIPEGYSVSREKKERFSLILESASTNQTSMYLCASSLGGWGIQYFGAGTRLSVL.